Below are 29 T cell receptor beta chains sequenced from a single sample in a study of blood T cell repertoires in COVID-19. TCRdb's table, derived via immunoSEQ multiplex PCR, lists solely in-frame clones and lacks some. The top ten hold 8% to 10% of the sample, which has 44,000 or so clones, 75% to 85% seen once. Sequenced: peripheral blood. The receptors come from a man older than 75 in a cohort sampled during active COVID-19.

V gene TRBV2 combines with J gene TRBJ1-1; D perhaps matches TRBD1 (5 bases). The CDR3 has 13 amino acids. Germline CDR1 and CDR2: SNHLY and FYNNEI. Trimming removed 9 bases at V and 1 base at J, with 12 bases between. CDR3 protein: CASMPGRNTEAFF. DNA for the CDR3: TGTGCCAGTATGCCAGGGCGGAACACTGAAGCTTTCTTT.

The V gene is TRBV7-9, the J gene TRBJ2-1; no clear D. V lost 1 base and J lost 1, with 14 bases in between. Germline CDR1 SEHNR, CDR2 FQNEAQ (reference sequence). The CDR3 is made up of 17 amino acids. Here the CDR3 DNA reads TGTGCCAGCAGCTTAGGGTTTACAGCAAAATCCTACAATGAGCAGTTCTTC. This sequence encodes CASSLGFTAKSYNEQFF. Supplemented by reference TRBV7-9 and TRBJ2-1, the full variable domain reads DTGVSQNPRHKITKRGQNVTFRCDPISEHNRLYWYRQTLGQGPEFLTYFQNEAQLEKSRLLSDRFSAERPKGSFSTLEIQRTEQGDSAMYLCASSLGFTAKSYNEQFFGPGTRLTVL.

V usage is TRBV29-1 and J usage is TRBJ2-5; maybe TRBD1 (6 bases). The V and J ends lost 4 bases and 5 bases respectively, with 17 bases between them. Germline V CDR1 and CDR2: SQVTM, ANQGSEA. This CDR3 has 14 amino acids. CDR3 in amino acids: CSVVGARGSETQYF. CDR3 sequence (DNA): TGCAGCGTTGTAGGCGCCAGGGGATCGGAGACCCAGTACTTC.

This rearrangement joins TRBV5-6 to TRBJ2-3; 10 positions agree with TRBD2. The CDR3 spans 17 residues. V trimming: 7 bases; J trimming: 5 bases; junction bases outside the gene matches: 16. CDR1 and CDR2 from the germline V gene are SGHDT and YYEEEE. The CDR3 reads CASFPLGGSGGKDTQYF. DNA of the CDR3: TGTGCCAGCTTCCCCCTGGGGGGTAGCGGGGGGAAAGATACGCAGTATTTT.

This clone has a single count. This chain links TRBV5-1 with TRBJ2-2, with TRBD2 matching over 9 bases. The CDR3 runs 18 residues. With 0 bases clipped from V and 2 bases from J, the junction kept 8 bases outside the gene matches. Germline assignment: CDR1 SGHRS and CDR2 YFSETQ. The CDR3 DNA is TGCGCCAGCAGCTTGGTCCCCGCTAGCGGGATAAACACCGGGGAGCTGTTTTTT. Protein sequence: CASSLVPASGINTGELFF.

CDR3 protein: CAWKTSLAGANTGELFF. DNA for the CDR3: TGTGCCTGGAAGACTTCACTAGCGGGAGCGAACACCGGGGAGCTGTTTTTT. The chain combines TRBV30 with TRBJ2-2, with 11 bases lining up with TRBD2. CDR1 is GTSNPN, CDR2 SVGIG, per germline (reference sequence). This CDR3 contains 17 residues. J lost 0 bases, V lost 4 bases, and 7 bases had no gene match.

The CDR3 nucleotides read TGTGCCACCAGCAGAGGGTCGGGACAGAGCACAGATACGCAGTATTTT. This encodes CATSRGSGQSTDTQYF. The J gene is TRBJ2-3, the V gene TRBV15, with 7 positions matching TRBD1. The CDR3 is made up of 16 amino acids. The V segment lost 1 base and the J segment 0 bases; nucleotides outside the gene matches: 4. Germline V CDR1 and CDR2: LNHNV, YYDKDF (reference sequence).

The chain employs TRBV5-1 and TRBJ1-2, with D possibly matching TRBD1 (5 bases). Germline loops: CDR1 SGHRS, CDR2 YFSETQ. This CDR3 has 12 residues. Trimming removed 4 bases from V and 6 bases from J, with 10 bases in between. The CDR3 bases are TGCGCCAGCAGCCTGACAGCTGATGGCTACACCTTC. Its protein is CASSLTADGYTF.

The chain employs TRBV6-2 or TRBV6-3 and TRBJ2-2, with D perhaps TRBD2 (7 bases). Germline V lookup: CDR1 MNHEY, CDR2 SVGEGT. Trimming took off 2 bases at V and 5 bases at J, with 12 bases between the two ends. The CDR3 contains 15 residues. Here the CDR3 reads CASSYRRGRTGELFF. CDR3 bases: TGTGCCAGCAGTTACCGGCGGGGGCGGACCGGGGAGCTGTTTTTT.

V usage is TRBV10-3 and J usage is TRBJ2-2; D perhaps matches TRBD2 (7 bases). Per germline, CDR1 ENHRY and CDR2 SYGVKD. Trimming shortened V by 10 bases and J by 6 bases, and 12 bases separated the two germline ends. This CDR3 has 12 residues. The CDR3 bases are TGTGCCACGTGGGGGGGCCCCGGGGAGCTGTTTTTT. Amino acids: CATWGGPGELFF.

V is TRBV19 and J is TRBJ2-4, with 7 nucleotides matching TRBD1. Germline-derived CDR1 and CDR2 are LNHDA and SQIVND (reference sequence). The trim removed 3 bases at V and 1 base at J, leaving 6 bases unmatched. The CDR3 covers 16 residues. The chain's CDR3 is CASSMDRTYAKNIQYF. The CDR3, as DNA: TGTGCCAGTAGTATGGACAGGACTTACGCCAAAAACATTCAGTACTTC. Full variable domain (outside the CDR3, taken from reference TRBV19 and TRBJ2-4): DGGITQSPKYLFRKEGQNVTLSCEQNLNHDAMYWYRQDPGQGLRLIYYSQIVNDFQKGDIAEGYSVSREKKESFPLTVTSAQKNPTAFYLCASSMDRTYAKNIQYFGAGTRLSVL.

This clone was found a few times. The genes are TRBV21-1 and TRBJ1-6; TRBD1 is the table's D call and was not checked against the DNA. TRBV21-1 is reported as a pseudogene. The CDR3 runs 13 residues. The CDR3, as DNA: TGTGCCAGCAGCACTTACAGGGATTCACCCCTCCACTTT. As protein: CASSTYRDSPLHF.

This clone was counted between two and nine times. The chain employs TRBV2 and TRBJ1-5; weak D call: TRBD1 (5 bases). Germline V lookup: CDR1 SNHLY, CDR2 FYNNEI. The V and J ends lost 11 bases and 0 bases respectively, with 11 bases between them. The CDR3 has 13 amino acids. The CDR3 coding sequence is TGTGCCGGGGCCCTTTATAGCAATCAGCCCCAGCATTTT. It is translated as CAGALYSNQPQHF.

J is TRBJ2-6 and V is TRBV19; D unclear. Germline CDR1 reads LNHDA; CDR2 reads SQIVND (reference sequence). V was trimmed by 5 bases and J by 0 bases, leaving 11 bases between them. The CDR3 has 16 residues. CDR3 protein: CASSLSHTSGANVLTF. CDR3 DNA: TGTGCCAGTAGTCTCAGTCACACCTCTGGGGCCAACGTCCTGACTTTC.

Of note for this clone: A read error is likely, as this CDR3 ends without the conserved phenylalanine or tryptophan. The DNA is omitted, as the CDR3 cannot be located on it reliably, and the CDR3 follows TCRdb's listing. The V call is TRBV27, the J call TRBJ2-7; TRBD2, as called in the table, went unchecked against the DNA. The CDR3 is 13 residues long, counting both termini. The germline V gene has CDR1 MNHEY and CDR2 SMNVEV (reference sequence). The CDR3 protein is CASSSREWGIPFI.

The V gene is TRBV19, the J gene TRBJ2-1, with 11 nucleotides matching TRBD2. Germline values: CDR1 LNHDA, CDR2 SQIVND (reference sequence). This CDR3 has 14 residues. V lost 8 bases, J lost 9 bases, and 9 bases stayed unmatched. In DNA, the CDR3 is TGTGCCAGTCGACAGACTAGCGGGATGGGTGAGCAGTTCTTC. It translates to CASRQTSGMGEQFF.

The rearrangement uses TRBV7-9 and TRBJ2-1, with 11 bases identical to TRBD2. The CDR3 runs to 14 residues. V was pared by 6 bases and J by 7 bases, with 5 bases of the junction left unmatched. The germline V gene encodes CDR1 SEHNR and CDR2 FQNEAQ (reference sequence). Here the CDR3 DNA reads TGTGCCAGCAGAACTAGCGGGGGCGGGAATGAGCAGTTCTTC. Its translation is CASRTSGGGNEQFF.

The chain has TRBV10-3 and TRBJ2-5, with 7 positions matching TRBD1. Germline V gene lookup returns CDR1 ENHRY and CDR2 SYGVKD. CDR3 length: 16 amino acids. V lost 2 bases, J lost 0 bases, and 6 bases stayed unmatched. This chain's CDR3 is CAISERQGSYQETQYF. DNA for the CDR3: TGTGCCATCAGTGAGAGACAGGGCTCGTACCAAGAGACCCAGTACTTC.

This CDR3 reads CATSRVSGVDQPQHF. CDR3 in DNA: TGTGCCACCAGCAGAGTTTCAGGGGTGGATCAGCCCCAGCATTTT. The chain couples TRBV15 to TRBJ1-5; TRBD1 is a possible D gene (6 bases). This CDR3 spans 15 amino acids. V lost 1 base to trimming and J lost 5 bases, with 12 bases between them. CDR1 and CDR2 (germline): LNHNV, YYDKDF (reference sequence).

The V call is TRBV19, the J call TRBJ2-7, with unresolved D. CDR3 length: 13 residues. Between the trimmed V and J ends, which lost 2 bases and 7 bases, there was a span of 12 bases. CDR1 and CDR2 from the germline V gene are LNHDA and SQIVND (reference sequence). Written as DNA, the CDR3 is TGTGCCAGTAGTATATACCTCCTAACGGAGCAGTACTTC. This codes for CASSIYLLTEQYF.

The sample holds one count of this clone. This chain uses TRBV28 with TRBJ2-3; TRBD1 matches at 7 bases. CDR3 length: 16 amino acids. The germline V gene has CDR1 MDHEN and CDR2 SYDVKM. With V trimmed by 5 bases and J by 1 base, 9 bases remained unmatched. CDR3 nucleotides: TGTGCCAGCAGTGTCCGACAGGGATCCGGCACAGATACGCAGTATTTT. It encodes CASSVRQGSGTDTQYF.

The V and J genes are TRBV3-1 (or the pseudogene TRBV3-2) and TRBJ2-2; 10 bases align to TRBD2. The germline V gene has CDR1 LGHDT and CDR2 YNNKEL (reference sequence). The CDR3 has 17 residues. The V segment lost 0 bases and the J segment 7 bases; nucleotides outside the gene matches: 8. This CDR3 reads CASSQEAGGKGNGELFF. As DNA, the CDR3 is TGTGCCAGCAGCCAAGAAGCGGGAGGGAAGGGTAACGGGGAGCTGTTTTTT.

This clone appeared once. The chain joins TRBV7-8 to TRBJ1-6, with D maybe TRBD1 (6 bases). The CDR3 contains 14 residues. V was pared by 1 base and J by 7 bases, with 8 bases between. Germline V CDR1 and CDR2: SGHVS, FQNEAQ. DNA for the CDR3: TGTGCCAGCAGCTTAGAACAGGGAAATTCACCCCTCCACTTT. This codes for CASSLEQGNSPLHF.

The rearrangement joins TRBV18 to TRBJ2-1; 7 nucleotides line up with TRBD1. The length of the CDR3 is 15 residues. CDR1 and CDR2 from the germline V gene are KGHSH and LQKENI. The J segment lost 7 bases and the V segment lost 4 bases, leaving 10 bases of the junction unmatched. The CDR3 sequence: CASSLSDRLGNEQFF. The CDR3 DNA reads TGTGCCAGCTCACTCTCGGACAGGCTTGGAAATGAGCAGTTCTTC. The variable domain in full, completed from reference TRBV18 and TRBJ2-1, reads NAGVMQNPRHLVRRRGQEARLRCSPMKGHSHVYWYRQLPEEGLKFMVYLQKENIIDESGMPKERFSAEFPKEGPSILRIQQVVRGDSAAYFCASSLSDRLGNEQFFGPGTRLTVL.

V is TRBV7-2 and J is TRBJ2-7; D is unresolved. CDR1 SGHTA and CDR2 FQGNSA come from the germline V gene. The CDR3 contains 13 residues. Deletions cut 0 bases from V and 9 bases from J, with 12 bases between. DNA of the CDR3: TGTGCCAGCAGCTTAGCGGCCGAGGTGGGGCAGTACTTC. Translation: CASSLAAEVGQYF.

The rearrangement joins TRBV25-1 to TRBJ2-1; maybe TRBD2 (5 bases). The CDR3 length is 16 residues. Germline V gene sequence: CDR1 MGHDK, CDR2 SYGVNS. The V gene lost 3 bases and the J gene lost 4 bases, with 16 bases spanning the gap. The DNA for the CDR3 is TGTGCCAGCAGTGATCGCCCCCAGCGGAGGTACAATGAGCAGTTCTTC. This sequence encodes CASSDRPQRRYNEQFF.

This clone was counted a few times. This chain links TRBV11-3 with TRBJ2-7; 8 nucleotides align to TRBD2. Germline CDR1 and CDR2: SGHNT and YENEEA. This CDR3 contains 15 residues. The ends lost 1 base at V and 3 bases at J; junction bases unmatched: 5. The CDR3 protein is CASSLGAGADYEQYF. In DNA, the CDR3 is TGTGCCAGCAGCTTAGGAGCGGGGGCCGACTACGAGCAGTACTTC.

V gene TRBV25-1 combines with J gene TRBJ2-1, with TRBD1 identical over 8 bases. The CDR3 has 13 residues. CDR1 is MGHDK, CDR2 SYGVNS, per germline. V lost 9 bases to trimming and J lost 4 bases; unmatched junction nucleotides: 5. The CDR3 reads CARRDRFYNEQFF. The CDR3 DNA sequence: TGTGCCAGAAGGGACAGGTTTTACAATGAGCAGTTCTTC.

This sequence joins TRBV5-6 and TRBJ1-5; D perhaps matches TRBD1 (5 bases). Trimming took 0 bases from V and 2 from J, leaving 6 bases between them. Germline V gene sequence: CDR1 SGHDT, CDR2 YYEEEE. The CDR3 runs to 14 residues. This CDR3 reads CASSLVRGNQPQHF. DNA for the CDR3: TGTGCCAGCAGCTTGGTCAGGGGCAATCAGCCCCAGCATTTT.